The rows below give T cell receptor beta chains drawn from one sample of a study of blood T cell repertoires in COVID-19. Using immunoSEQ multiplex PCR, the repertoire was profiled, and TCRdb retains in-frame clones only, with some absent. Seen here are 300,000 to 350,000 clones, 90% observed once, and the top ten hold 0.95% to 1.3%. Source material: peripheral blood. Source of these receptors: a middle-aged woman with COVID-19, enrolled during active disease. Both conserved end residues are part of each CDR3. A D gene is named only where the DNA matches it firmly. Clone size, where shown, is once, few, many, or a class for clones that have expanded.

TRBJ1-6 | TRBV19 | NA | NA | CASRLGVSYNSPLHF | TGTGCCAGTAGATTAGGGGTCTCCTATAATTCACCCCTCCACTTT
TRBJ1-1 | TRBV4-3 | NA | NA | CASSQGASLNTEAFF | TGCGCCAGCAGCCAAGGCGCTAGTCTGAACACTGAAGCTTTCTTT
TRBJ1-6 | TRBV19 | NA | NA | CASSIEGTTGDSPLHF | TGTGCCAGTAGTATAGAGGGTACCACCGGGGATTCACCCCTCCACTTT
TRBJ2-2 | TRBV2 | TRBD2 | NA | CASSDGGRARAGELFF | TGTGCCAGCAGTGACGGCGGGAGGGCTCGGGCCGGGGAGCTGTTTTTT
TRBJ1-1 | TRBV18 | TRBD1 | NA | CASSPTGGDLEAFF | TGTGCCAGCTCACCGACAGGGGGGGACCTTGAAGCTTTCTTT
TRBJ2-7 | TRBV6-5 | TRBD2 | NA | CASSNSGGSYEQYF | TGTGCCAGCAGTAATAGCGGGGGATCCTACGAGCAGTACTTC
TRBJ1-1 | TRBV9 | NA | NA | CASSVSPGSEAFF | TGTGCCAGCAGCGTCTCCCCGGGATCCGAGGCTTTCTTT
TRBJ1-2 | TRBV27 | NA | NA | CASSLTATRGYTF | TGTGCCAGCAGCCTAACGGCGACTCGCGGCTACACCTTC
TRBJ2-7 | TRBV11-2 | TRBD2 | NA | CASSLGGLAAYEQYF | TGTGCCAGCAGCTTAGGGGGACTAGCGGCCTACGAGCAGTACTTC
TRBJ1-1 | TRBV9 | NA | NA | CASSPTPTRDLEAFF | TGTGCCAGCAGCCCGACCCCGACTCGCGACCTCGAAGCTTTCTTT
TRBJ1-4 | TRBV11-3 | NA | NA | CASGSLPLQGLKLFF | TGTGCCAGCGGTTCTCTCCCCCTGCAGGGCTTGAAACTGTTTTTT
TRBJ2-5 | TRBV7-3 | TRBD1 | NA | CASSPGQGETQYF | TGTGCCAGCAGCCCCGGACAGGGGGAGACCCAGTACTTC
TRBJ2-5 | TRBV5-8 | TRBD2 | NA | CASSLPSGEAKLRTQYF | TGTGCCAGCAGCTTACCTAGCGGGGAAGCGAAATTAAGGACCCAGTACTTC
TRBJ2-7 | TRBV4-1 | TRBD1 | NA | CASSPAGTGGLGEQYF | TGCGCCAGCAGCCCGGCGGGGACAGGGGGCCTTGGAGAGCAGTACTTC
TRBJ1-5 | TRBV6-1 | NA | NA | CASSVLRVYSNQPQHF | TGTGCCAGCAGTGTTCTGAGGGTTTATAGCAATCAGCCCCAGCATTTT
TRBJ1-5 | TRBV5-1 | TRBD1 | NA | CASSLGTGRNQPQHF | TGCGCCAGCAGCTTGGGGACAGGTCGGAATCAGCCCCAGCATTTT
TRBJ2-5 | TRBV12-3/TRBV12-4 | TRBD1 | NA | CASSARTGETQYF | TGTGCCAGCAGTGCCCGGACAGGGGAGACCCAGTACTTC
TRBJ2-7 | TRBV28 | TRBD2 | NA | CATTSGTASGEQYF | TGTGCCACCACGAGCGGGACCGCCTCGGGGGAGCAGTACTTC
TRBJ2-2 | TRBV6-5 | NA | NA | CASSYPAGELFF | TGTGCCAGCAGTTACCCCGCCGGGGAGCTGTTTTTT
TRBJ2-2 | TRBV4-2 | TRBD1 | NA | CASSHDRGGTGELFF | TGTGCCAGCAGCCACGACAGGGGTGGGACCGGGGAGCTGTTTTTT
TRBJ1-1 | TRBV19 | TRBD1 | NA | CASSNEQGVGNTEAFF | TGTGCCAGTAGCAACGAACAGGGGGTAGGGAACACTGAAGCTTTCTTT
TRBJ2-1 | TRBV29-1 | TRBD1 | NA | CSVGVQGGPGSYNEQFF | TGCAGCGTTGGGGTACAGGGGGGTCCAGGCTCCTACAATGAGCAGTTCTTC
TRBJ2-1 | TRBV19 | NA | NA | CASSIAGNRYNEQFF | TGTGCCAGTAGTATCGCGGGAAATCGGTACAATGAGCAGTTCTTC
TRBJ1-4 | TRBV19 | NA | NA | CASSRQVNEKLFF | TGTGCCAGTAGTAGACAAGTTAATGAAAAACTGTTTTTT
TRBJ1-1 | TRBV6-2/TRBV6-3 | NA | NA | CASSYVGVYEAFF | TGTGCCAGCAGTTACGTCGGGGTATATGAGGCTTTCTTT
TRBJ2-5 | TRBV28 | NA | NA | CASSLGLPQYF | TGTGCCAGCAGTTTAGGCCTGCCCCAGTACTTC
TRBJ2-7 | TRBV19 | TRBD2 | NA | CASSDRAGGYEQYF | TGTGCCAGTAGTGATCGAGCGGGAGGCTACGAGCAGTACTTC
TRBJ1-5 | TRBV5-5 | NA | NA | CASSLEPGGRQPQHF | TGTGCCAGCAGCTTGGAACCCGGGGGGCGACAGCCCCAGCATTTT
TRBJ1-2 | TRBV9 | TRBD1 | NA | CASSVGTGELKNYGYTF | TGTGCCAGCAGCGTTGGGACAGGGGAGTTGAAAAACTATGGCTACACCTTC
TRBJ1-1 | TRBV7-8 | NA | NA | CASSLGGAENTEAFF | TGTGCCAGCAGCCTTGGGGGGGCCGAGAACACTGAAGCTTTCTTT
TRBJ2-1 | TRBV29-1 | TRBD2 | NA | CSVVELAGTYYNEQFF | TGCAGCGTTGTAGAACTAGCGGGAACCTATTACAATGAGCAGTTCTTC
TRBJ1-1 | TRBV19 | NA | once | CASSIGRGTEAFF | TGTGCCAGTAGTATCGGCAGGGGCACTGAAGCTTTCTTT
TRBJ1-2 | TRBV14 | TRBD1 | NA | CASSQVTGGDGYTF | TGTGCCAGCAGCCAGGTCACAGGGGGCGATGGCTACACCTTC
TRBJ1-1 | TRBV5-1 | NA | NA | CASSLAFAGRQNTEAFF | TGCGCCAGCAGCTTGGCCTTCGCGGGCAGGCAAAACACTGAAGCTTTCTTT
TRBJ2-5 | TRBV5-4 | TRBD1 | NA | CASSLGQGASQETQYF | TGTGCCAGCAGCCTAGGACAGGGGGCATCCCAAGAGACCCAGTACTTC
TRBJ2-5 | TRBV6-5 | NA | NA | CASRGSTVFQETQYF | TGTGCCAGCAGAGGATCTACAGTTTTCCAAGAGACCCAGTACTTC
TRBJ2-5 | TRBV6-2/TRBV6-3 | NA | NA | CASSRGSELETQYF | TGTGCCAGCAGTAGGGGAAGCGAATTGGAGACCCAGTACTTC
TRBJ1-1 | TRBV30 | NA | NA | CAWSAGGGRGNTEAFF | TGTGCCTGGAGCGCCGGCGGGGGTAGAGGGAACACTGAAGCTTTCTTT
TRBJ2-1 | TRBV13 | TRBD1 | NA | CASSVAGGTYNEQFF | TGTGCCAGCAGCGTAGCAGGGGGAACCTACAATGAGCAGTTCTTC
TRBJ1-1 | TRBV18 | NA | NA | CASSQRGGEAFF | TGTGCCAGCTCACAAAGGGGGGGGGAAGCTTTCTTT
TRBJ2-7 | TRBV11-2 | TRBD1 | NA | CASSFALRTGGFEQYF | TGTGCCAGCAGCTTTGCCCTTCGGACAGGGGGATTCGAGCAGTACTTC
TRBJ1-5 | TRBV29-1 | NA | NA | CSVAPAVGQPQHF | TGCAGCGTTGCACCAGCGGTTGGCCAGCCCCAGCATTTT
TRBJ1-2 | TRBV28 | TRBD1 | few | CASNLPGGYGYTF | TGTGCCAGCAACCTCCCAGGGGGCTATGGCTACACCTTC
TRBJ2-3 | TRBV4-3 | TRBD1 | NA | CASSQGDRADTQYF | TGCGCCAGCAGCCAGGGGGACAGGGCAGATACGCAGTATTTT
TRBJ1-1 | TRBV5-1 | NA | NA | CASSEGVTTEAFF | TGCGCCAGCAGCGAAGGGGTGACCACTGAAGCTTTCTTT
TRBJ1-5 | TRBV15 | NA | NA | CATSRGGAGNQPQHF | TGTGCCACCAGCAGAGGAGGAGCGGGGAATCAGCCCCAGCATTTT
TRBJ2-1 | TRBV6-6 | TRBD2 | few | CASSLGTSGHEQFF | TGTGCCAGCAGCCTCGGGACTAGCGGCCATGAGCAGTTCTTC
TRBJ2-5 | TRBV9 | NA | NA | CASSGDSKQETQYF | TGTGCCAGCAGCGGTGACAGTAAACAAGAGACCCAGTACTTC
TRBJ2-5 | TRBV7-2 | NA | NA | CASSLRTQETQYF | TGTGCCAGCAGCCTACGGACTCAAGAGACCCAGTACTTC
TRBJ1-1 | TRBV27 | NA | few | CASSLSGAGLNTEAFF | TGTGCCAGCAGTTTATCGGGAGCGGGTTTAAACACTGAAGCTTTCTTT
TRBJ2-7 | TRBV6-2/TRBV6-3 | NA | NA | CASSRPGSSYEQYF | TGTGCCAGCAGTCGCCCCGGGAGCTCCTACGAGCAGTACTTC
TRBJ2-3 | TRBV24-1 | NA | NA | CATSDFGGSADTQYF | TGTGCCACCAGTGATTTTGGGGGGAGTGCAGATACGCAGTATTTT
TRBJ1-3 | TRBV18 | TRBD1 | NA | CASSPLSLASGTGRYGNTIYF | TGTGCCAGCTCACCACTATCACTGGCCTCCGGGACAGGGCGATATGGAAACACCATATATTTT
TRBJ1-2 | TRBV7-3 | NA | NA | CASSSTNGESYTF | TGTGCCAGCAGCTCCACAAACGGGGAAAGCTACACCTTC
TRBJ1-4 | TRBV30 | TRBD1 | NA | CAWSVHLAGGTGMGKLFF | TGTGCCTGGAGTGTACACCTAGCGGGAGGGACAGGGATGGGAAAACTGTTTTTT
TRBJ2-7 | TRBV2 | NA | NA | CASSLKSRDLYQQVLGQYF | TGTGCCAGCAGTCTCAAGTCCCGGGACTTGTATCAACAGGTTTTAGGGCAGTACTTC
TRBJ2-1 | TRBV2 | TRBD2 | NA | CASSAEREGPNEQFF | TGTGCCAGCAGTGCGGAGCGGGAGGGCCCCAATGAGCAGTTCTTC
TRBJ1-1 | TRBV7-2 | TRBD1 | NA | CASSPPWTGKNTEAFF | TGTGCCAGCAGCCCACCCTGGACAGGGAAAAACACTGAAGCTTTCTTT
TRBJ1-1 | TRBV18 | NA | NA | CASSLGDREAFF | TGTGCCAGCTCACTGGGAGACAGGGAAGCTTTCTTT